These 4 T cell receptor beta chains were all obtained from the same sample, sequenced in a study of T cell changes during pregnancy in multiple sclerosis. Assay used: immunoSEQ multiplex PCR; TCRdb lists only in-frame clones, some missing. The sample shows approximately 130,000 clones, approximately 96% of them seen only once. The specimen comprised peripheral blood, sampled after pregnancy. These TCRs come from a female donor with multiple sclerosis, enrolled in a pregnancy study.

The genes are TRBV4-1 and TRBJ2-3; D perhaps matches TRBD1 (5 bases). V was clipped by 0 bases and J by 3 bases, with 16 bases between them. Per germline, CDR1 MGHRA and CDR2 YSYEKL. The CDR3 totals 17 residues. CDR3 bases: TGCGCCAGCAGCCAAGAGGGGTCAGGGCGTTTTACAGATACGCAGTATTTT. Amino acid sequence: CASSQEGSGRFTDTQYF.

The chain recombines TRBV7-9 with TRBJ2-2; TRBD2 might be the D (6 bases). The CDR3 consists of 17 residues. Trimming cost V 1 base and J 4 bases, with 16 bases left between them. The V gene's germline CDR1 is SEHNR and CDR2 FQNEAQ (reference sequence). For the CDR3, the DNA is TGTGCCAGCAGCTTAGTGCTTGGGGACGGGAGCACCGGGGAGCTGTTTTTT. Translating gives CASSLVLGDGSTGELFF.

J is TRBJ2-1 and V is TRBV5-6; D gene uncertain. There are 14 residues in the CDR3. V was shortened by 0 bases and J by 3 bases, with 7 bases between the two germline ends. Germline V CDR1 and CDR2: SGHDT, YYEEEE. CDR3 loop: CASSLGQVYNEQFF. CDR3 DNA sequence: TGTGCCAGCAGCTTGGGGCAGGTCTACAATGAGCAGTTCTTC.

V usage is TRBV12-2 and J usage is TRBJ2-5; the table's D call, TRBD2, was not checked against the DNA. TRBV12-2 is given as a pseudogene. The CDR3 length is 17 residues. The DNA of the CDR3 is TGTGCAAGTCGCTTAGCAGATCCCCTAGCTAAACAAGAGACCCAGTACTTC. Encoded protein: CASRLADPLAKQETQYF.